This T cell receptor (beta chain) derives from a study of blood T cell repertoires in COVID-19. Study context: The origin of the acute and convalescent COVID-19 samples was the United States, Italy and Spain.

How the authors handled the data: Reference gene primer amplification gave estimated nucleated cell counts. Repertoires were generated with immunoSEQ multiplex PCR, while TCRdb's copy carries only in-frame clones and drops some. V and J calls and clone size come straight from that table; D and trimming were deduced from the DNA. The table includes around 470,000 clones, roughly 88% detected once. Across 20 to 25 US areas, participants ranged in age from 18 to 89 years. The CDR3 is 15 residues long. CDR1 MDHEN and CDR2 SYDVKM come from the germline V gene. J was trimmed by 1 base and V by 6 bases; bases with no gene match: 3.

The specimen sequenced was PBMCs or T cells enriched from blood (not recorded which). This clonotype was sampled from a man younger than 35 who had recovered from COVID-19. The chain links TRBV28 to TRBJ2-3; TRBD2 agrees at 11 bases. The CDR3 sequence is CASRLAGGGTDTQYF. The CDR3 DNA reads TGTGCCAGCAGATTAGCGGGGGGGGGCACAGATACGCAGTATTTT.